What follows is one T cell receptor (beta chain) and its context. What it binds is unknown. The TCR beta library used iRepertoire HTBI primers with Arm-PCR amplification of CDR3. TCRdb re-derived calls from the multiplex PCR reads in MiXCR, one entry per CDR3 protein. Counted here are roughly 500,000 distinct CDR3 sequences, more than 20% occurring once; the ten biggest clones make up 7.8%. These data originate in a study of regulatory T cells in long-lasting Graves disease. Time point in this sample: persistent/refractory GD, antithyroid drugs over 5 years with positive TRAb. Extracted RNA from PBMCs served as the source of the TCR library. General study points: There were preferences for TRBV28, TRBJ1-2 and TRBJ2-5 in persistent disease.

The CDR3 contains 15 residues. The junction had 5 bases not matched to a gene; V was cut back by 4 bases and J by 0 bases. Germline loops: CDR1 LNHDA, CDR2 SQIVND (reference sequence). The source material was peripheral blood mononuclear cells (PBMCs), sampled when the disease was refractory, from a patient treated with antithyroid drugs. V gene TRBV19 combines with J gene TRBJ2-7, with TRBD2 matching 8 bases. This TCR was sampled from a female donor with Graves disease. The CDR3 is CASSSSGASSYEQYF. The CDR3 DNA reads TGTGCCAGTAGTAGTAGCGGGGCAAGCTCCTACGAGCAGTACTTC. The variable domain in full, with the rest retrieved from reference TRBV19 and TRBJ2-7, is DGGITQSPKYLFRKEGQNVTLSCEQNLNHDAMYWYRQDPGQGLRLIYYSQIVNDFQKGDIAEGYSVSREKKESFPLTVTSAQKNPTAFYLCASSSSGASSYEQYFGPGTRLTVT.